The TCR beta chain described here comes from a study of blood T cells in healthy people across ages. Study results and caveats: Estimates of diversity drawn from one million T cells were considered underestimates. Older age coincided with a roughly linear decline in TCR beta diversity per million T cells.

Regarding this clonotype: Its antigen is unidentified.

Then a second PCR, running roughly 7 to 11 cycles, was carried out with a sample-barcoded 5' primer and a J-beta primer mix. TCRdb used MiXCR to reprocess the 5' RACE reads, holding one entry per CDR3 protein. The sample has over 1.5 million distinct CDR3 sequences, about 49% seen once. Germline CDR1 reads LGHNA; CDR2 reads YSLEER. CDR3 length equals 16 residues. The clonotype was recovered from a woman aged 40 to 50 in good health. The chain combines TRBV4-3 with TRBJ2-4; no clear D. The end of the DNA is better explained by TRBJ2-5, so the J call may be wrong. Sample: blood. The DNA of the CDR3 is TGCGCCAGCAGCCAAGATGGGGATGAGTTGTGGGAGACCCAGTACTTC. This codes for CASSQDGDELWETQYF.